This TCR beta chain was sequenced during a study of blood T cell repertoires in COVID-19. Study-wide background: From the United States, Italy and Spain came samples of acute and convalescent COVID-19. T cells, B-cell-depleted T cells, or PBMCs provided the cDNA or gDNA that served as material.

Original data processing: Researchers report that nucleated cell counts were estimated from reference gene primer amplification. Clones were sequenced by immunoSEQ multiplex PCR, and TCRdb holds only the in-frame ones, with some missing. V and J calls and clone size are given by that table; D and trimming were obtained from the DNA. This sample has 140,000 to 150,000 clones, with 88% found just once. What was sequenced was peripheral blood. This TCR derives from a man between 70 and 80 years old with acute or convalescent COVID-19.

CDR3 DNA: TGTGCCTGGAGTGTACCTGGCAGTTTGAACACTGAAGCTTTCTTT. It translates to CAWSVPGSLNTEAFF. The chain has TRBV30 and TRBJ1-1; D is unclear. V was trimmed by 0 bases and J by 0 bases, leaving 11 bases between them. The CDR3 length is 15 residues. Germline V gene data show CDR1 as GTSNPN and CDR2 as SVGIG (reference sequence).